This entry is about one T cell receptor beta chain. The sample is drawn from a study of T cells in Graves' hyperthyroidism and ophthalmopathy. Newly diagnosed hyperthyroidism patients aged 18 to 65 years had disease lasting under 2 months. Trimming took 7 bases from V and 8 from J; bases not matched to a gene: 11. CDR3 length: 15 residues. The germline V gene has CDR1 MNHNS and CDR2 SASEGT. It was RNA transcripts that yielded the amplified TCR beta CDR3 regions. In the first-round RT-PCR of the TCR CDR3, the HTBI primer set was used. TCRdb re-called the multiplex PCR reads with MiXCR, one entry per CDR3 protein. The data contain about 400,000 distinct CDR3 sequences, roughly 15% of them seen just once; the ten biggest clones take up about 5%.

The sequence was collected from a woman aged 18-35 years with Graves' hyperthyroidism. Sequencing was carried out using blood. The rearrangement joins TRBV6-1 to TRBJ1-2, with TRBD1 identical over 12 bases. The CDR3 is CASTPGQGATWGYTF. The CDR3 DNA is TGTGCCAGCACCCCGGGACAGGGGGCGACCTGGGGCTACACCTTC.